The rows below give T cell receptor beta chains drawn from one sample of a study of shared clonotypes between healthy human individuals. Assay: immunoSEQ multiplex PCR; the TCRdb copy retains only in-frame clones and omits some. The table has fewer than 850,000 clones, about 90% seen once; the top ten hold around a third. Sequencing was carried out using memory CD8+ T cells from PBMCs. These receptor sequences come from a man younger than 35 in good health. Some clones in this sample may be carry-over from other donors' samples. Both conserved end residues are part of each CDR3. The D gene is left open where the match is weak. Size is stated for part of the rows, as once, few or many counts, or as a class when the clone is expanded.

v_gene	abundance	d_gene	j_gene	len	CDR3nt	CDR3aa
TRBV6-6	.	.	TRBJ2-5	14	TGTGCCAGCAGCCACGACTGGGGACAAGAGACCCAGTACTTC	CASSHDWGQETQYF
TRBV7-2	.	.	TRBJ1-4	16	TGTGCCAGCACCCCCGGTGACAGGACGATTTATGAAAAACTGTTTTTT	CASTPGDRTIYEKLFF
TRBV20-1	.	TRBD1	TRBJ2-7	11	TGCAGTGCCCCGACAGGGTACGAGCAGTACTTC	CSAPTGYEQYF
TRBV6-5	.	TRBD1	TRBJ2-7	14	TGTGCCATCCCACCCCCGGGACAGGTCCACGAGCAGTACTTC	CAIPPPGQVHEQYF
TRBV7-9	once	.	TRBJ2-2	16	TGTGCCAGCAGCCCGCAGGGTACCGCGAACACCGGGGAGCTGTTTTTT	CASSPQGTANTGELFF
TRBV7-9	.	TRBD1	TRBJ1-1	16	TGTGCCAGCAGCTTAGCGCTTACACAGGGGGCCCCTGAAGCTTTCTTT	CASSLALTQGAPEAFF
TRBV6-6	.	.	TRBJ2-1	15	TGTGCCAGCAGTTACGGGTGGGGCCTCTACAATGAGCAGTTCTTC	CASSYGWGLYNEQFF
TRBV5-6	.	.	TRBJ1-3	18	TGTGCCAGCGAAGCGGGGGGAACATCCTCTCTCTCTGGAAACACCATATATTTT	CASEAGGTSSLSGNTIYF
TRBV28	.	TRBD1	TRBJ2-7	14	TGTGCCAGCAGGGGACAGGGAATGGTCTACGAGCAGTACTTC	CASRGQGMVYEQYF
TRBV27	.	.	TRBJ2-7	14	TGTGCCAGCAGTTTATATCTGGGGTCCTACGAGCAGTACTTC	CASSLYLGSYEQYF
TRBV28	.	.	TRBJ1-2	17	TGTGCCAGCAGTCCGGGGGGGCGTTCCTTGTTTCCCTATGGCTACACCTTC	CASSPGGRSLFPYGYTF
TRBV9	.	.	TRBJ2-1	15	TGTGCCAGCAGCGCCGGTTTAAGCACCTACAATGAGCAGTTCTTC	CASSAGLSTYNEQFF
TRBV9	.	.	TRBJ2-3	17	TGTGCCAGCAGCGGACAGTCCAGCACCCCACCCACAGATACGCAGTATTTT	CASSGQSSTPPTDTQYF
TRBV7-9	few	TRBD1	TRBJ1-5	15	TGTGCCAGCAGCGATAGACAGGGACTCAATCAGCCCCAGCATTTT	CASSDRQGLNQPQHF
TRBV20-1	.	.	TRBJ2-7	11	TGCAGTGCCCCGGGGCTCTACGAGCAGTACTTC	CSAPGLYEQYF
TRBV7-9	.	.	TRBJ1-4	16	TGTGCCAGCAGCTCCACCTACAGTTCAACTAATGAAAAACTGTTTTTT	CASSSTYSSTNEKLFF
TRBV15	.	.	TRBJ2-7	14	TGTGCCACCAGCAGAGGCAGGGGACCCTACGAGCAGTACTTC	CATSRGRGPYEQYF
TRBV27	once	.	TRBJ2-1	14	TGTGCCAGCAGTGGCCGGGGCCTCAACAATGAGCAGTTCTTC	CASSGRGLNNEQFF
TRBV9	.	TRBD1	TRBJ2-1	15	TGTGCCAGCAGCCCCCGGACAGGGAATTGGAATGAGCAGTTCTTC	CASSPRTGNWNEQFF
TRBV6-5	.	TRBD1	TRBJ1-1	16	TGTGCCAGCAGTTACGAAGGACAGGGAATGAACACTGAAGCTTTCTTT	CASSYEGQGMNTEAFF
TRBV28	.	TRBD1	TRBJ2-7	19	TGTGCCAGCAGTCCTTCGACAGGGTGGGGGCCCGCGAGAGGCTACGAGCAGTACTTC	CASSPSTGWGPARGYEQYF
TRBV6-5	.	TRBD1	TRBJ2-2	16	TGTGCCAGCAGTTACTCCGACAGGGGGAACACCGGGGAGCTGTTTTTT	CASSYSDRGNTGELFF
TRBV4-1	.	TRBD1	TRBJ2-1	16	TGCGCCAGCAGCCAACAGACAGGGAAATCCTACAATGAGCAGTTCTTC	CASSQQTGKSYNEQFF
TRBV27	.	TRBD2	TRBJ2-1	17	TGTGCCAGCAGTTTAGTGGAGGTTAGCGGGAGGGGCAATGAGCAGTTCTTC	CASSLVEVSGRGNEQFF
TRBV4-1	.	.	TRBJ1-5	16	TGCGCCAGCAGCCAAGTTTGGCCCCGGGGTAGTCAGCCCCAGCATTTT	CASSQVWPRGSQPQHF
TRBV27	.	.	TRBJ1-1	13	TGTGCCAGCAGTTTATCAAGGAGACATGAAGCTTTCTTT	CASSLSRRHEAFF
TRBV12-5	.	.	TRBJ1-1	13	TGTGCTAGTGGCTCCGCGGGATACCGAGAAGCTTTCTTT	CASGSAGYREAFF
TRBV19	.	.	TRBJ1-3	17	TGTGCCAGTAACTCCTGGGACAACGCCCTCTCTGGAAACACCATATATTTT	CASNSWDNALSGNTIYF
TRBV7-8	.	.	TRBJ1-4	14	TGTGCCAGTGGAGGAAGGGAAACTAATGAAAAACTGTTTTTT	CASGGRETNEKLFF
TRBV5-6	.	.	TRBJ2-5	16	TGTGCCAGCAGCCCCGATTCTACCGAATTCAGAGAGACCCAGTACTTC	CASSPDSTEFRETQYF
TRBV6-5	few	TRBD1	TRBJ1-1	15	TGTGCCAGCAGTTTGGGGCAGGGGGCAAACACTGAAGCTTTCTTT	CASSLGQGANTEAFF
TRBV5-6	.	.	TRBJ1-1	13	TGTGCCAGCAGCTTCGGGTCCCGGGATGAAGCTTTCTTT	CASSFGSRDEAFF
TRBV6-1	.	.	TRBJ1-4	14	TGTGCCAGCAGGCTGTCAGGGCTTAATGAAAAACTGTTTTTT	CASRLSGLNEKLFF
TRBV28	.	TRBD1	TRBJ2-1	16	TGTGCCAGCACCTATCAGAGGACAGGGCCTTACAATGAGCAGTTCTTC	CASTYQRTGPYNEQFF
TRBV19	.	.	TRBJ2-7	13	TGTGCCAGTAGTATTCACAGTGATTACGAGCAGTACTTC	CASSIHSDYEQYF
TRBV2	.	.	TRBJ1-1	18	TGTGCCAGCAGGGACGTATCAGCAGGGGTCGGTTGGTGGACTGAAGCTTTCTTT	CASRDVSAGVGWWTEAFF
TRBV7-9	.	TRBD2	TRBJ2-1	15	TGTGCCAGCAGCGCCGGGACTAGCGTATACAATGAGCAGTTCTTC	CASSAGTSVYNEQFF
TRBV9	.	.	TRBJ2-2	18	TGTGCCAGCAGCGAAAACAGAGGGGCACAGGGCCCTACCGGGGAGCTGTTTTTT	CASSENRGAQGPTGELFF
TRBV6-5	.	TRBD1	TRBJ1-1	15	TGTGCCAGCAGTTACTCGACAGGGCCGGGCACTGAAGCTTTCTTT	CASSYSTGPGTEAFF
TRBV4-2	.	TRBD2	TRBJ2-1	15	TGTGCCAGCAGCCAAGATCGTACTAGCGCGAATGAGCAGTTCTTC	CASSQDRTSANEQFF
TRBV27	.	.	TRBJ1-3	14	TGTGCCAGCAGCGATTCTCTATCCCTGAACACCATATATTTT	CASSDSLSLNTIYF
TRBV9	once	.	TRBJ2-7	13	TGTGCCAGCAGCCCCAACCAAGGGTACGAGCAGTACTTC	CASSPNQGYEQYF
TRBV16	once	.	TRBJ2-4	16	TGTGCCAGCAGCCAATTTACAGGGCTAGCCAAAAACATTCAGTACTTC	CASSQFTGLAKNIQYF
TRBV9	.	.	TRBJ2-3	16	TGTGCCAGCAGCGTAGAGGTGCGTCCCAATGAGGGTACGCAGTATTTT	CASSVEVRPNEGTQYF
TRBV27	.	TRBD1	TRBJ1-4	13	TGTGCCAGCAGGTGGACAGGGGAGGGAAAACTGTTTTTT	CASRWTGEGKLFF
TRBV27	.	.	TRBJ2-7	13	TGTGCCAGCAGTCCGACAGATTACTACGAGCAGTACTTC	CASSPTDYYEQYF
TRBV6-1	.	TRBD2	TRBJ2-7	15	TGTGCCGGGAGGGGAGGGAGCGGGCTGTCCTACGAGCAGTACTTC	CAGRGGSGLSYEQYF